This T cell receptor beta chain was identified during a study of blood T cell repertoires in COVID-19. Assay used: immunoSEQ multiplex PCR; TCRdb lists only in-frame clones, some missing. The data show 150,000 or so clones, approximately 83% seen once. CDR1 and CDR2 (germline): MNHEY, SMNVEV (reference sequence). Between the trimmed V and J ends, which lost 3 bases and 2 bases, there was a span of 7 bases. The CDR3 consists of 13 residues. The specimen was PBMCs or T cells enriched from blood (not recorded which). The rearrangement joins TRBV27 to TRBJ1-2; D call uncertain. The clonotype comes from a man in his forties or fifties who had recovered from COVID-19. The CDR3 DNA is TGTGCCAGCAGTTTCCAACAGAACTATGGCTACACCTTC. Translation: CASSFQQNYGYTF.